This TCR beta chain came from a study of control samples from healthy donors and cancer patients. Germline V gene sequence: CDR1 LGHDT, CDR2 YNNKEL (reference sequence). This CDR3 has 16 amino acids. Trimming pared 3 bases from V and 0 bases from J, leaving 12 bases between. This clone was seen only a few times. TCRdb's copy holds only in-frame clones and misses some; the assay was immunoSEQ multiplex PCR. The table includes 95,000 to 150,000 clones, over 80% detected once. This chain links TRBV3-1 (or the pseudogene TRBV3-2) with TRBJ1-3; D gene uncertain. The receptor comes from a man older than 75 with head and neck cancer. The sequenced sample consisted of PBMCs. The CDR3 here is CASSQTTPSSGNTIYF. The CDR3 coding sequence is TGTGCCAGCAGCCAGACGACACCCAGCTCTGGAAACACCATATATTTT.